This T cell receptor beta chain derives from a study of T cells in localized non-small cell lung cancer. The method was immunoSEQ multiplex PCR; TCRdb's version includes in-frame clones alone and lacks a portion of them. The sample lists approximately 6,400 clones; about 43% were seen once. Trimming pared 10 bases from V and 7 bases from J, leaving 17 bases between. The germline CDR1 and CDR2 sequences are MNHGY and SAAAGT. This CDR3 region has 13 residues. Study outcomes and limitations: Highest T cell clonality was seen in uninvolved adjacent lung, surpassing that measured in tumor.

Comments on this clone: Its antigen is undetermined.

The chain recombines TRBV6-8 with TRBJ2-1; TRBD2 is a possible D gene (6 bases). This receptor was taken from a woman aged 40-70 years with stage II squamous cell lung carcinoma. This material consisted of lung tumor tissue, taken before any cancer treatment. The CDR3 DNA reads as TGTGCCACCACGGGACTGATAAGGAATGAGCAGTTCTTC. It codes for CATTGLIRNEQFF.